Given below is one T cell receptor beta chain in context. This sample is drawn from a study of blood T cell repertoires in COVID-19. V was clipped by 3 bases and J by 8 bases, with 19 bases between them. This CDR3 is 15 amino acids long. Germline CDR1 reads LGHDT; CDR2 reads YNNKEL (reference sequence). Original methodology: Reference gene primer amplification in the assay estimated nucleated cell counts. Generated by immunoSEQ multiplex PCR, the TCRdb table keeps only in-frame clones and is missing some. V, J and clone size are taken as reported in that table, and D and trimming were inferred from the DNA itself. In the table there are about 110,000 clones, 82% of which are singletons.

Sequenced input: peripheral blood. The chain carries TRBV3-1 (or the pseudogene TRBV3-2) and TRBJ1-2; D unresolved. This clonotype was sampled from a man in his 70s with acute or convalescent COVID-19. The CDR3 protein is CASSHNAQRVEGYTF. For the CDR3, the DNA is TGTGCCAGCAGCCACAACGCCCAGCGGGTGGAGGGCTACACCTTC.